Each of the 5 T cell receptor beta chains below was sequenced from the same sample in a study of T cell clones after liver transplantation. Generated by immunoSEQ multiplex PCR, the TCRdb table keeps only in-frame clones and is missing some. The sample contains roughly 100,000 clones, about 88% of which appear only once. The sequencing here drew on CD4+ T cells from blood, taken around 48 months after liver transplant. These receptors came from a human patient who received a liver transplant. The graft donor may be the source of some T cells.

The gene calls are TRBV10-3 and TRBJ1-1; 8 bases fit TRBD1. Germline V CDR1 and CDR2: ENHRY, SYGVKD. There are 15 residues in the CDR3. Trimming at V came to 3 bases and at J to 6 bases, leaving 9 bases not matched to a gene. As DNA, the CDR3 is TGTGCCATCAGTGAACCCGACAGGGGAAGGCCTGAAGCTTTCTTT. It specifies CAISEPDRGRPEAFF.

The V call is TRBV7-3, the J call TRBJ1-1; TRBD1 is a possible D gene (6 bases). Between the trimmed V and J ends, which lost 4 bases and 0 bases, there was a span of 15 bases. CDR3 size: 16 residues. The germline V gene has CDR1 SGHTA and CDR2 FQGTGA. The CDR3 protein is CASSSTPGHLNTEAFF. The CDR3 nucleotides read TGTGCCAGCAGCTCAACACCGGGACATTTGAACACTGAAGCTTTCTTT.

This chain connects TRBV28 to TRBJ2-6; D possibly corresponds to TRBD1 (7 bases). Trimming left V 4 bases short and J 0 bases short, with 13 bases between. The CDR3 sequence is 17 residues long. Germline values: CDR1 MDHEN, CDR2 SYDVKM. This chain's CDR3 is CASSYTGDFSGANVLTF. The CDR3 DNA sequence: TGTGCCAGCAGTTATACAGGGGACTTCTCTGGGGCCAACGTCCTGACTTTC.

The sample holds one count of this clone. The chain couples TRBV6-5 to TRBJ1-4, with D possibly TRBD1 on 5 matching bases. The CDR3 sequence is 13 residues long. The germline V gene has CDR1 MNHEY and CDR2 SVGAGI. The ends were cut back, 10 bases at V and 5 bases at J, with 14 bases in the middle. The CDR3 sequence: CATRGAWNEKLFF. CDR3 DNA sequence: TGTGCCACCAGAGGGGCATGGAATGAAAAACTGTTTTTT.

This clone was recorded a few times. The V and J genes are TRBV9 and TRBJ1-6; 11 positions match TRBD1. Germline CDR1 is SGDLS and CDR2 is YYNGEE. The CDR3 loop spans 16 amino acids. The V segment lost 4 bases and the J segment 6 bases; nucleotides outside the gene matches: 6. The CDR3: CASSSGGTGGNSPLHF. CDR3 nucleotides: TGTGCCAGCAGCTCCGGGGGGACAGGGGGTAATTCACCCCTCCACTTT.